These 26 T cell receptor beta chains originate from one sample sequenced in a study of blood T cell repertoires in COVID-19. Sequencing used immunoSEQ multiplex PCR; TCRdb keeps in-frame clones, though not all of them. Of approximately 170,000 clones listed, 83% are singletons. Sequenced sample: peripheral blood. The receptors here all came from a woman aged 80 or over with acute or convalescent COVID-19.

A single count supports this clone. V gene TRBV5-6 combines with J gene TRBJ1-6; D may be TRBD1 (6 bases). This CDR3 region has 15 residues. Trimming stripped 4 bases from V and 10 bases from J, with 18 bases between. The germline CDR1 and CDR2 sequences are SGHDT and YYEEEE. Here the CDR3 DNA reads TGTGCCAGCAGCCAGCTAACAGGGAATCGGTCACCCCTCCACTTT. Encoded protein: CASSQLTGNRSPLHF.

The chain is built from TRBV28 and TRBJ1-1; 9 positions match TRBD1. The CDR3 spans 15 residues. The V segment lost 4 bases and the J segment 0 bases; nucleotides outside the gene matches: 3. Germline-derived CDR1 and CDR2 are MDHEN and SYDVKM. The CDR3 sequence: CASSSRDRVNTEAFF. Written as DNA, the CDR3 is TGTGCCAGCAGTTCGCGGGACAGGGTGAACACTGAAGCTTTCTTT.

Concerning this clone: A junction boundary mismatches the germline segment, possibly from a read error. The rearrangement joins TRBV30 to TRBJ1-3; perhaps TRBD1 as D (5 bases). The CDR3 has 13 residues. Germline lookup yields CDR1 GTSNPN and CDR2 SVGIG (reference sequence). The CDR3 here is CAWSETAGNTIYF. Here the CDR3 DNA reads TGTGCCTGGAGTGAGACAGCTGGCAACACCATATATTTT.

The chain joins TRBV9 to TRBJ1-2; weak D call: TRBD1 (6 bases). This CDR3 has 13 residues. The V gene's germline CDR1 is SGDLS and CDR2 YYNGEE. Trimming stripped 0 bases from V and 6 bases from J, with 9 bases between. The CDR3 DNA is TGTGCCAGCAGCGTAGGGACAGACGATGGCTACACCTTC. It translates to CASSVGTDDGYTF.

This sequence joins TRBV7-9 and TRBJ2-5; 11 bases align to TRBD2. Trimming removed 2 bases from V and 0 bases from J; junction bases left unmatched: 8. Germline values: CDR1 SEHNR, CDR2 FQNEAQ (reference sequence). The CDR3 consists of 18 residues. For the CDR3, the DNA is TGTGCCAGCAGCTTACAGAGGCTAGCGGGGGGCAACCAAGAGACCCAGTACTTC. Protein product: CASSLQRLAGGNQETQYF. Complete variable domain (other parts from reference TRBV7-9 and TRBJ2-5): DTGVSQNPRHKITKRGQNVTFRCDPISEHNRLYWYRQTLGQGPEFLTYFQNEAQLEKSRLLSDRFSAERPKGSFSTLEIQRTEQGDSAMYLCASSLQRLAGGNQETQYFGPGTRLLVL.

Comment on this clone: Other DNA sequences in this sample translate to the same CDR3. V gene TRBV24-1 combines with J gene TRBJ1-5, with a weak D call TRBD1 (5 bases). V shed 3 bases and J shed 0 bases, with 8 bases lying between them. The germline V gene encodes CDR1 KGHDR and CDR2 SFDVKD. CDR3 length: 15 residues. The CDR3 spells CATSDGGYSNQPQHF. The CDR3 nucleotides are TGTGCCACCAGTGATGGGGGGTATAGCAATCAGCCCCAGCATTTT.

This clone was counted only a few times. The genes are TRBV19 and TRBJ2-3; D is unclear. The germline CDR1 and CDR2 sequences are LNHDA and SQIVND (reference sequence). Trimming stripped 3 bases from V and 0 bases from J, with 16 bases between. The CDR3 consists of 17 residues. Here the CDR3 reads CASSITTDTTSTDTQYF. CDR3 in DNA: TGTGCCAGTAGTATTACCACAGATACCACTAGCACAGATACGCAGTATTTT.

This chain uses TRBV20-1 with TRBJ1-2, with D unresolved. Trimming stripped 3 bases from V and 6 bases from J, with 17 bases between. Germline CDR1 is DFQATT and CDR2 is SNEGSKA (reference sequence). The length of the CDR3 is 14 residues. The CDR3 spells CSASMGVRKDGYTF. The CDR3 coding sequence is TGCAGTGCTAGTATGGGAGTCAGGAAGGATGGCTACACCTTC.

The genes are TRBV7-7 and TRBJ2-1, with 10 positions matching TRBD2. Germline-derived CDR1 and CDR2 are SSHAT and FNYEAQ (reference sequence). This CDR3 spans 14 amino acids. With V trimmed by 5 bases and J by 6 bases, 4 bases remained unmatched. The CDR3 DNA follows: TGTGCCAGCAGCCCCGGACTAGCGGTCAATGAGCAGTTCTTC. Protein product: CASSPGLAVNEQFF. The entire variable domain, with the rest obtained from reference TRBV7-7 and TRBJ2-1, is as follows: GAGVSQSPRYKVTKRGQDVTLRCDPISSHATLYWYQQALGQGPEFLTYFNYEAQPDKSGLPSDRFSAERPEGSISTLTIQRTEQRDSAMYRCASSPGLAVNEQFFGPGTRLTVL.

The gene calls are TRBV19 and TRBJ1-5, with D tentatively TRBD1 (5 bases). The CDR3 length is 13 residues. In germline, CDR1 is LNHDA, CDR2 SQIVND (reference sequence). V was pared by 6 bases and J by 3 bases, with 9 bases between. CDR3: CASSDSHNQPQHF. The CDR3 nucleotides read TGTGCCAGTAGCGACAGTCACAATCAGCCCCAGCATTTT.

This clone was counted once. V and J are TRBV25-1 and TRBJ2-1, with D perhaps matching TRBD1 (5 bases). Per germline, CDR1 MGHDK and CDR2 SYGVNS. This CDR3 region has 16 residues. The ends were cut back, 3 bases at V and 6 bases at J, with 18 bases in the middle. The CDR3: CASSDMPPGSGNEQFF. Here the CDR3 DNA reads TGTGCCAGCAGTGATATGCCGCCAGGGTCCGGCAATGAGCAGTTCTTC.

The genes are TRBV5-4 and TRBJ2-5, with 8 bases fitting TRBD2. Germline V lookup: CDR1 SGHNT, CDR2 YYREEE (reference sequence). This CDR3 spans 16 amino acids. V dropped 3 bases and J dropped 0; count of bases not matched to a gene: 7. The CDR3 loop is CASSSPRGGNQETQYF. Here the CDR3 DNA reads TGTGCCAGCAGCTCACCACGGGGGGGCAACCAAGAGACCCAGTACTTC.

The chain carries TRBV10-3 and TRBJ2-7; D may be TRBD1 (6 bases). Germline loops: CDR1 ENHRY, CDR2 SYGVKD. The CDR3 contains 15 residues. Trimming cost V 4 bases and J 3 bases, with 16 bases left between them. The CDR3 DNA follows: TGTGCCATCAGTGGCGCCAAGGACAGATTCTACGAGCAGTACTTC. This gives the protein CAISGAKDRFYEQYF.

The rearrangement uses TRBV5-4 and TRBJ2-3; D not certain. The CDR3 is 15 residues long. Trimming took 2 bases from V and 0 from J, leaving 10 bases between them. Germline CDR1 reads SGHNT; CDR2 reads YYREEE (reference sequence). The CDR3 DNA sequence: TGTGCCAGCAGCTTAACTCCCTCTAGCACAGATACGCAGTATTTT. It encodes CASSLTPSSTDTQYF. Based on the CDR3 plus reference TRBV5-4 and TRBJ2-3, the full variable domain is ETGVTQSPTHLIKTRGQQVTLRCSSQSGHNTVSWYQQALGQGPQFIFQYYREEENGRGNFPPRFSGLQFPNYSSELNVNALELDDSALYLCASSLTPSSTDTQYFGPGTRLTVL.

The chain carries TRBV6-6 and TRBJ2-2; D remains ambiguous. Germline V gene lookup returns CDR1 MNHNY and CDR2 SVGAGI (reference sequence). The CDR3 loop spans 13 amino acids. V was cut by 8 bases and J by 1 base, with 8 bases left in between. The CDR3 DNA reads as TGTGCCAGCTCCTTACAGAACACCGGGGAGCTGTTTTTT. This sequence encodes CASSLQNTGELFF.

The count of this clone is one. V is TRBV7-2 and J is TRBJ2-1; TRBD1 agrees at 7 bases. CDR1 SGHTA and CDR2 FQGNSA come from the germline V gene. This CDR3 region has 16 residues. Trimming removed 1 base from V and 8 bases from J; junction bases left unmatched: 11. CDR3 DNA sequence: TGTGCCAGCAGCTTAGAGGGGTCGACAGGGACCCATGAGCAGTTCTTC. As protein: CASSLEGSTGTHEQFF.

In its sample, this clone was seen a few times. J is TRBJ2-7 and V is TRBV15; 8 bases line up with TRBD2. V lost 0 bases and J lost 5; bases outside the gene matches: 6. The CDR3 consists of 15 residues. Germline loops: CDR1 LNHNV, CDR2 YYDKDF (reference sequence). The DNA for the CDR3 is TGTGCCACCAGCAGAGATCTAGCGGGCGCCCACGAGCAGTACTTC. Protein sequence: CATSRDLAGAHEQYF.

Only one count was recorded for this clone. V gene TRBV2 combines with J gene TRBJ2-7, with 8 bases identical to TRBD2. This CDR3 region has 14 residues. V gave up 6 bases and J gave up 1 base; unmatched junction bases: 5. The V gene's germline CDR1 is SNHLY and CDR2 FYNNEI. CDR3 in amino acids: CASSPGGGSYEQYF. DNA for the CDR3: TGTGCCAGCAGCCCGGGAGGGGGGTCCTACGAGCAGTACTTC.

The rearrangement joins TRBV30 to TRBJ1-5, with D maybe TRBD1 (5 bases). In germline, CDR1 is GTSNPN, CDR2 SVGIG (reference sequence). V was pared by 4 bases and J by 4 bases, with 17 bases between. The CDR3 is 15 amino acids. The CDR3 reads CAWTWAGAGNQPQHF. In DNA, the CDR3 is TGTGCCTGGACCTGGGCCGGGGCGGGGAATCAGCCCCAGCATTTT.

The chain uses TRBV10-3 and TRBJ2-1, with D unresolved. This CDR3 spans 12 amino acids. V dropped 0 bases and J dropped 8 bases, with 5 bases sitting between them. Germline CDR1 and CDR2: ENHRY and SYGVKD. The DNA of the CDR3 is TGTGCCATCAGTGAGTCGGCAGATGAGCAGTTCTTC. It is translated as CAISESADEQFF.

The rearrangement links TRBV7-2 to TRBJ1-1, with D hard to call. CDR1 and CDR2 from the germline V gene are SGHTA and FQGNSA. The CDR3 is 15 residues long. Trimming removed 8 bases at V and 3 bases at J, with 19 bases between. This CDR3 reads CASSREGSEDTEAFF. The CDR3 nucleotides are TGTGCCAGCTCGCGGGAAGGCAGCGAAGACACTGAAGCTTTCTTT.

This clone was detected once. Here the CDR3 DNA reads TGTGCCTGGCGACTAGCGGCCACCTATACGCAGTATTTT. Protein sequence: CAWRLAATYTQYF. The V call is TRBV30, the J call TRBJ2-3; 9 bases line up with TRBD2. Losses at the gene ends were 5 bases for V and 7 bases for J; bases not matched to a gene: 7. Germline V gives CDR1 GTSNPN, CDR2 SVGIG (reference sequence). The CDR3 runs to 13 residues.

The V call is TRBV7-8, the J call TRBJ1-1; TRBD1 matches 8 bases. The CDR3 consists of 16 residues. Germline loops: CDR1 SGHVS, CDR2 FQNEAQ. The trim removed 5 bases at V and 7 bases at J, leaving 15 bases unmatched. The CDR3 protein is CASSPHPTGTGDEAFF. CDR3 DNA sequence: TGTGCCAGCAGCCCCCACCCCACTGGGACAGGCGATGAAGCTTTCTTT.

The gene calls are TRBV13 and TRBJ2-7; D remains unclear. The germline V and J ends were trimmed by 2 bases and 3 bases, with 8 bases remaining between them. CDR3 length: 13 residues. CDR1 is PRHDT, CDR2 FYEKMQ, per germline (reference sequence). The CDR3 nucleotides are TGTGCCAGCAGCTTAAATCTGTTCTACGAGCAGTACTTC. It encodes CASSLNLFYEQYF.

The rearrangement uses TRBV30 and TRBJ2-1; 7 bases map to TRBD2. This CDR3 spans 15 amino acids. Germline lookup yields CDR1 GTSNPN and CDR2 SVGIG (reference sequence). After removal of 2 bases from V and 4 bases from J, the junction contained 8 bases not matched to a gene. CDR3 region: CAWSRKGGGYNEQFF. CDR3 nucleotide sequence: TGTGCCTGGAGTAGGAAGGGCGGGGGTTACAATGAGCAGTTCTTC.

The CDR3 nucleotides are TGCGCCAGCAGCCAGGACAGTTATAATTCACCCCTCCACTTT. Its protein is CASSQDSYNSPLHF. The chain combines TRBV5-1 with TRBJ1-6, with D possibly matching TRBD1 (6 bases). There are 14 residues in the CDR3. Germline assignment: CDR1 SGHRS and CDR2 YFSETQ. V was trimmed by 4 bases and J by 4 bases, leaving 9 bases between them. The full variable domain, completed using reference TRBV5-1 and TRBJ1-6, is KAGVTQTPRYLIKTRGQQVTLSCSPISGHRSVSWYQQTPGQGLQFLFEYFSETQRNKGNFPGRFSGRQFSNSRSEMNVSTLELGDSALYLCASSQDSYNSPLHFGNGTRLTVT.